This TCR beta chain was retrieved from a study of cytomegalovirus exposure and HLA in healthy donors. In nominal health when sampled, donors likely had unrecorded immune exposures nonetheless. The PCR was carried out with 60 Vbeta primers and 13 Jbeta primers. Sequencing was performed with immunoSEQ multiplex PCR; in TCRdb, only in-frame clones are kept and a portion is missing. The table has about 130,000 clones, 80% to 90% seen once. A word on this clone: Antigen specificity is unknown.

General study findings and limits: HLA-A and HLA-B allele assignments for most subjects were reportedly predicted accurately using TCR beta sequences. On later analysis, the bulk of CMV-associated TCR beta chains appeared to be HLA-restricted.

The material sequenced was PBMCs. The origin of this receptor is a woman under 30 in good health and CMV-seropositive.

For the CDR3, the DNA is TGTGCCAGCAGCTCTACCGGGACTCGTAATGAGCAGTTCTTC. Translation: CASSSTGTRNEQFF. The gene calls are TRBV7-3 and TRBJ2-1; D might be TRBD2 (6 bases). Germline-derived CDR1 and CDR2 are SGHTA and FQGTGA. Trimming shortened V by 4 bases and J by 7 bases, and 14 bases separated the two germline ends. The CDR3 totals 14 residues.